The rows below give T cell receptor beta chains drawn from one sample of a study of blood T cells in healthy people across ages. In TCRdb, the 5' RACE reads were re-called with MiXCR into one record per CDR3 protein. The sample yields roughly 1,500,000 distinct CDR3 sequences, roughly a third seen once. The sample taken for sequencing was blood. Receptors originate from a woman in her 30s in good health. Both conserved end residues are part of each CDR3. A D gene is named only where the DNA matches it firmly. The size entry is marked missing in some rows and otherwise reads once, few, many or a size class.

CDR3aa | CDR3nt | j_gene | v_gene | abundance | d_gene
CASSFDYLSTDTQYF | TGTGCCAGCAGCTTCGACTACCTCTCCACAGATACGCAGTATTTT | TRBJ2-3 | TRBV5-4 | . | .
CASIQDETQYF | TGTGCCAGCATCCAGGACGAGACCCAGTACTTC | TRBJ2-5 | TRBV3-1 | few | .
CSASGQGGNNQPQHF | TGCAGTGCTAGTGGGCAGGGAGGCAACAATCAGCCCCAGCATTTT | TRBJ1-5 | TRBV20-1 | few | .
CASSRGTGVYGYTF | TGTGCCAGCAGCCGCGGGACAGGGGTTTATGGCTACACCTTC | TRBJ1-2 | TRBV5-5 | few | TRBD1
CASSPASGGITDTQYF | TGTGCCAGCAGCCCCGCTAGCGGGGGGATTACAGATACGCAGTATTTT | TRBJ2-3 | TRBV13 | few | TRBD2
CASSQGSILGEQYF | TGCGCCAGCAGTCAAGGGTCAATACTCGGCGAGCAGTACTTC | TRBJ2-7 | TRBV5-1 | few | .
CASSFRTSGHNEQFF | TGTGCCAGCAGCTTTAGGACTAGCGGTCACAATGAGCAGTTCTTC | TRBJ2-1 | TRBV7-9 | many | TRBD2
CSADETDQYQETQYF | TGCAGTGCTGACGAGACAGACCAGTACCAAGAGACCCAGTACTTC | TRBJ2-5 | TRBV20-1 | . | .
CASSSTTSGIQYNEQFF | TGTGCCAGCAGTTCGACGACTAGCGGGATCCAATACAATGAGCAGTTCTTC | TRBJ2-1 | TRBV27 | . | TRBD2
CASSAGLAFLGNEQFF | TGTGCCAGCAGCGCGGGACTAGCGTTTCTAGGCAATGAGCAGTTCTTC | TRBJ2-1 | TRBV9 | . | TRBD2
CASSPRSATEERYF | TGTGCCAGCTCACCGCGGTCGGCCACTGAGGAGCGGTACTTC | TRBJ2-7 | TRBV18 | . | .
CASSPRQGGSTDTQYF | TGTGCCAGCAGCCCCCGACAGGGTGGGAGCACAGATACGCAGTATTTT | TRBJ2-3 | TRBV12-3/TRBV12-4 | few | TRBD1
CASGFGTGVGNSPLHF | TGTGCCAGCGGCTTTGGGACAGGGGTGGGTAATTCACCCCTCCACTTT | TRBJ1-6 | TRBV5-5 | . | TRBD1
CASFTGTANSGANVLTF | TGTGCCAGCTTCACAGGGACAGCCAACTCTGGGGCCAACGTCCTGACTTTC | TRBJ2-6 | TRBV7-9 | many | TRBD1
CASSLSDVTYNEQFF | TGTGCCAGCAGTTTATCGGATGTTACGTACAATGAGCAGTTCTTC | TRBJ2-1 | TRBV27 | . | .
CASSQHTPNQPQHF | TGCGCCAGCAGCCAACACACCCCAAATCAGCCCCAGCATTTT | TRBJ1-5 | TRBV4-1 | . | .
CASSQAWRGGAHTDTQYF | TGTGCCAGCAGCCAAGCTTGGCGCGGGGGGGCCCATACAGATACGCAGTATTTT | TRBJ2-3 | TRBV4-2 | few | TRBD2
CASSQDRLAGGPGANVLTF | TGTGCCAGCAGCCAAGATCGGCTAGCGGGGGGGCCTGGGGCCAACGTCCTGACTTTC | TRBJ2-6 | TRBV3-1 | few | TRBD2
CASSDSATGGYGYTF | TGTGCCAGCAGTGACTCCGCGACAGGGGGCTATGGCTACACCTTC | TRBJ1-2 | TRBV6-4 | few | TRBD1
CASKAPGQGYGYTF | TGTGCCAGTAAAGCGCCGGGACAGGGGTATGGCTACACCTTC | TRBJ1-2 | TRBV6-6 | . | TRBD1
CASSEGPLNIQYF | TGTGCCAGCAGTGAAGGACCGCTAAACATTCAGTACTTC | TRBJ2-4 | TRBV2 | . | .
CASSRPPGQGNYGYTF | TGTGCCAGCAGCCGACCGCCGGGACAGGGAAACTATGGCTACACCTTC | TRBJ1-2 | TRBV4-2 | once | TRBD1
CASSRNRNTEAFF | TGTGCCAGCTCCCGAAATAGGAACACTGAAGCTTTCTTT | TRBJ1-1 | TRBV18 | . | .
CASSLRPSGSTTETQYF | TGTGCCAGCAGCTTACGTCCTAGCGGGAGTACAACGGAGACCCAGTACTTC | TRBJ2-5 | TRBV7-8 | many | TRBD2
CASSQDFGSQETQYF | TGTGCCAGCAGCCAAGATTTCGGCTCCCAAGAGACCCAGTACTTC | TRBJ2-5 | TRBV3-1 | . | .
CSVEGKPGAQYF | TGCAGCGTTGAAGGGAAGCCTGGGGCCCAGTACTTC | TRBJ2-7 | TRBV29-1 | few | .
CASSLELVSEQFF | TGTGCCAGCAGCTTGGAACTAGTCAGTGAGCAGTTCTTC | TRBJ2-1 | TRBV5-6 | . | .
CSALGASGEYQETQYF | TGCAGTGCCCTGGGGGCTAGCGGAGAGTACCAAGAGACCCAGTACTTC | TRBJ2-5 | TRBV20-1 | few | .
CSAREGAGVATGSPLHF | TGCAGTGCTAGAGAGGGGGCGGGGGTAGCTACTGGTTCACCCCTCCACTTT | TRBJ1-6 | TRBV20-1 | . | .
CASAGRRTSGVTSTDTQYF | TGTGCCAGCGCCGGACGTCGGACTAGCGGGGTGACTAGCACAGATACGCAGTATTTT | TRBJ2-3 | TRBV27 | . | TRBD2
CASSQGLSANTEAFF | TGCGCCAGCAGCCAAGGTCTTTCGGCTAACACTGAAGCTTTCTTT | TRBJ1-1 | TRBV4-1 | . | .
CASSLSRVGQPQHF | TGTGCCAGCAGCTTATCAAGGGTTGGTCAGCCCCAGCATTTT | TRBJ1-5 | TRBV7-2 | . | .
CASSYPYGGELFF | TGTGCCAGCTCCTATCCTTATGGCGGGGAGCTGTTTTTT | TRBJ2-2 | TRBV6-1 | . | .
CASSEGQNTGELFF | TGCGCCAGCAGCGAGGGACAGAACACCGGGGAGCTGTTTTTT | TRBJ2-2 | TRBV4-1 | few | .
CASSRLTGGTEAFF | TGCGCCAGCAGCCGGCTGACAGGGGGCACTGAAGCTTTCTTT | TRBJ1-1 | TRBV4-1 | many | TRBD1
CATSRRQGNTGELFF | TGTGCCACCAGCAGAAGACAGGGGAACACCGGGGAGCTGTTTTTT | TRBJ2-2 | TRBV15 | . | TRBD1
CASSVTSGGAITDTQYF | TGTGCCAGCAGTGTAACTAGCGGGGGGGCCATCACAGATACGCAGTATTTT | TRBJ2-3 | TRBV2 | . | TRBD2
CASGGRYSNQPQHF | TGTGCCAGCGGGGGACGATATAGCAATCAGCCCCAGCATTTT | TRBJ1-5 | TRBV12-3/TRBV12-4 | . | .